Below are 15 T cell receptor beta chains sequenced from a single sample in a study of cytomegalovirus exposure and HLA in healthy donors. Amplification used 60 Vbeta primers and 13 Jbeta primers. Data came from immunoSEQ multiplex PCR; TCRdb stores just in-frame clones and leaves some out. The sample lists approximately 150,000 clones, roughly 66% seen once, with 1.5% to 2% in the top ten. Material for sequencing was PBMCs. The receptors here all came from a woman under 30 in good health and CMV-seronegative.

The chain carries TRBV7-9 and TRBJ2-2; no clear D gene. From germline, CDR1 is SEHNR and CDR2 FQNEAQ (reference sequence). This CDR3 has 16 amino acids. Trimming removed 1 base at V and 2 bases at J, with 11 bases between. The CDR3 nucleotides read TGTGCCAGCAGCTTAGGATTTTCGACAAACACCGGGGAGCTGTTTTTT. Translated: CASSLGFSTNTGELFF. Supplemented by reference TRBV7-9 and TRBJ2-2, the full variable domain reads DTGVSQNPRHKITKRGQNVTFRCDPISEHNRLYWYRQTLGQGPEFLTYFQNEAQLEKSRLLSDRFSAERPKGSFSTLEIQRTEQGDSAMYLCASSLGFSTNTGELFFGEGSRLTVL.

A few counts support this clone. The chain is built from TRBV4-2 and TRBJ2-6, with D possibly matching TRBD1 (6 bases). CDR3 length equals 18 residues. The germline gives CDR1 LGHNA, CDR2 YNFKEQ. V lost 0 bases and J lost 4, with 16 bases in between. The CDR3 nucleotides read TGTGCCAGCAGCCAAGAGGGGACAACCAAAGGGGGGGCCAACGTCCTGACTTTC. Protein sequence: CASSQEGTTKGGANVLTF.

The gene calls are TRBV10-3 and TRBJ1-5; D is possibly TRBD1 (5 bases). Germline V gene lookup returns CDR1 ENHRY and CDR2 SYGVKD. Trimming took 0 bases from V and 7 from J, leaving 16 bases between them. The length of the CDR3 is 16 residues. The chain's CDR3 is CAISESRGRVGQPQHF. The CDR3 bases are TGTGCCATCAGTGAGTCGCGGGGCAGGGTTGGGCAGCCCCAGCATTTT.

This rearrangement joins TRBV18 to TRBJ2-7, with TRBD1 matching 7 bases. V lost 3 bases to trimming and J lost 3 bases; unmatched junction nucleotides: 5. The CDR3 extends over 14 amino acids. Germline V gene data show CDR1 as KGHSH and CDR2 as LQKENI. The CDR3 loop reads CASSPPGQYYEQYF. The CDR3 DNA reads TGTGCCAGCTCACCCCCGGGACAGTACTACGAGCAGTACTTC. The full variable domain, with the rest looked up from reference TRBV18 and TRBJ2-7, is NAGVMQNPRHLVRRRGQEARLRCSPMKGHSHVYWYRQLPEEGLKFMVYLQKENIIDESGMPKERFSAEFPKEGPSILRIQQVVRGDSAAYFCASSPPGQYYEQYFGPGTRLTVT.

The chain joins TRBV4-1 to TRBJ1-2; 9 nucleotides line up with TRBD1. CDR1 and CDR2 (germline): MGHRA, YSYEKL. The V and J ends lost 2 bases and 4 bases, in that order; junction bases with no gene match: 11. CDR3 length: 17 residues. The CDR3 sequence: CASSQYSSNRGLYGYTF. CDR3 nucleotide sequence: TGCGCCAGCAGCCAATACAGCTCAAACAGGGGGCTCTATGGCTACACCTTC.

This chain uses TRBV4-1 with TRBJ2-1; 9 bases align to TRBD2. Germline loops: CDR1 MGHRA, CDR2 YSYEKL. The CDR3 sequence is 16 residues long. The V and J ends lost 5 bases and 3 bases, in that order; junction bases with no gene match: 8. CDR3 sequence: CASSSRLADGYNEQFF. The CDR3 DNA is TGCGCCAGCAGCTCCCGACTAGCGGACGGCTACAATGAGCAGTTCTTC.

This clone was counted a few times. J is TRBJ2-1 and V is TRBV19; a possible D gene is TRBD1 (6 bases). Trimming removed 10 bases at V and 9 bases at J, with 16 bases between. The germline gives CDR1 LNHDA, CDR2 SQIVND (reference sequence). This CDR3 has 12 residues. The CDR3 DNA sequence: TGTGCCATCTCGGACAGCCGGGCTGAGCAGTTCTTC. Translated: CAISDSRAEQFF.

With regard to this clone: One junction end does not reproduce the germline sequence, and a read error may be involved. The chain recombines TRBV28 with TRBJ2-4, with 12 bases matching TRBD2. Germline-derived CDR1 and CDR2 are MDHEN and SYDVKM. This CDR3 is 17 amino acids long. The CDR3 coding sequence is TGTGCCAGCAGTTTATTGCGACTAGCGGGAGAGGAAAACAGTCAGTACTTC. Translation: CASSLLRLAGEENSQYF.

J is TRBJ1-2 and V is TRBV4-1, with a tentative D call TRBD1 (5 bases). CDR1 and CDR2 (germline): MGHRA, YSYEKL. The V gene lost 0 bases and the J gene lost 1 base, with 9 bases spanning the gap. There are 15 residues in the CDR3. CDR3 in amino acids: CASSQEGGINYGYTF. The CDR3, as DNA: TGCGCCAGCAGCCAAGAGGGGGGAATTAACTATGGCTACACCTTC.

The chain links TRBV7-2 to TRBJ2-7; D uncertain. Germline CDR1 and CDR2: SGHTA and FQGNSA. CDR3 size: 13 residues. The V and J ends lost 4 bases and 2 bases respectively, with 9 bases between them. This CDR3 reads CASSSGSTYEQYF. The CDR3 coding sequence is TGTGCCAGCAGCTCAGGATCCACCTACGAGCAGTACTTC.

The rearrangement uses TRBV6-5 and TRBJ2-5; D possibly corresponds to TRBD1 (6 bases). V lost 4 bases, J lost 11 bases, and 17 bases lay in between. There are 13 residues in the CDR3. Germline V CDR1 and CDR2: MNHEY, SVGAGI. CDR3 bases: TGTGCCAGCAGTTTTCACAGGGCCGGGGAGCAGTACTTC. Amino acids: CASSFHRAGEQYF.

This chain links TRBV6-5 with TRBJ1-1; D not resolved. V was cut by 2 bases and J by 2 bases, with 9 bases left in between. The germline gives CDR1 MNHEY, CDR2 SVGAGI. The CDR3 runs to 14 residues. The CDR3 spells CASSYPNLNTEAFF. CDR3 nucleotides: TGTGCCAGCAGTTACCCGAACCTAAACACTGAAGCTTTCTTT.

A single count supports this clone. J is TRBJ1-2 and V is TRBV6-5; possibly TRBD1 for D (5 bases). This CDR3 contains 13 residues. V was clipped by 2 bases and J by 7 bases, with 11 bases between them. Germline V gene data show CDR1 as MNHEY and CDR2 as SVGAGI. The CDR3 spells CASSYEAQGGYTF. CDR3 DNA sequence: TGTGCCAGCAGTTACGAAGCCCAGGGTGGCTACACCTTC.

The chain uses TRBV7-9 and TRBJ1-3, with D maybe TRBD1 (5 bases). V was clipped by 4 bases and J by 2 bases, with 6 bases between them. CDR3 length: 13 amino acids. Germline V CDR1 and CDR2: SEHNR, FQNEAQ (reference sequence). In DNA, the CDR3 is TGTGCCAGCAGCTCGGACACTGGAAACACCATATATTTT. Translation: CASSSDTGNTIYF.

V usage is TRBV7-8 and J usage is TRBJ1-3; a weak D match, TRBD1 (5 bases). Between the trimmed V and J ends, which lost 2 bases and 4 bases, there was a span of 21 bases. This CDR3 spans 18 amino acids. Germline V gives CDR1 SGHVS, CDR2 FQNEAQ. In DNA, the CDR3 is TGTGCCAGCAGCTTAACCGCGGTGGGTGTAGGGGCAGGAAACACCATATATTTT. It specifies CASSLTAVGVGAGNTIYF.